This T cell receptor (beta chain) was documented in a study of blood T cell repertoires in COVID-19. Germline CDR1 SGDLS, CDR2 YYNGEE. The CDR3 extends over 13 amino acids. Losses at the gene ends were 4 bases for V and 11 bases for J; bases not matched to a gene: 11. Produced via immunoSEQ multiplex PCR; TCRdb's table is partial and in-frame only. The data hold 220,000 or so clones, with nearly 90% observed a single time. Material: PBMCs or T cells enriched from blood (not recorded which). The chain has TRBV9 and TRBJ1-1, with TRBD1 identical over 7 bases. The receptor comes from a young man who had been exposed to COVID-19. The CDR3 coding sequence is TGTGCCAGCAGCACGGGGACAGCCCCGTACGCTTTCTTT. It specifies CASSTGTAPYAFF.